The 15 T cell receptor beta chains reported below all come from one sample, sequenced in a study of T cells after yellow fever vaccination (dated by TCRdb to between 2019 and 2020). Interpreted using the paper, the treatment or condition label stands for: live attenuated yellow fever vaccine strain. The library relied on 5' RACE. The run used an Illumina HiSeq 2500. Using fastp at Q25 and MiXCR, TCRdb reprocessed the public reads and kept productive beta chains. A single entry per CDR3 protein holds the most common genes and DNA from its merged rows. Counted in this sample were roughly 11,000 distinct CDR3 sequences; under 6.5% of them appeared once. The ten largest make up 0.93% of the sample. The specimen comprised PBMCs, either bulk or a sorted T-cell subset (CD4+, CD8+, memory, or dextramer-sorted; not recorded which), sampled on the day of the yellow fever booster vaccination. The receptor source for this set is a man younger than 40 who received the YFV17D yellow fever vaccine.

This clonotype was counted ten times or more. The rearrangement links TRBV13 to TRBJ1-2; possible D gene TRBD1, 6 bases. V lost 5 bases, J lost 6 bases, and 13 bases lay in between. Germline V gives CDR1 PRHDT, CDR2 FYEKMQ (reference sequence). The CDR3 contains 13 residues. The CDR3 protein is CASSTDRFDGYTF. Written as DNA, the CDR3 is TGTGCCAGCAGCACGGACAGATTCGATGGCTACACCTTC.

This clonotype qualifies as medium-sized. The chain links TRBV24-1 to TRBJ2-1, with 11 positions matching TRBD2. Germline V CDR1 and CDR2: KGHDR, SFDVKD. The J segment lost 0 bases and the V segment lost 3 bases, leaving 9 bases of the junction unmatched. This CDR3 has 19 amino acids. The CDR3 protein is CATSDPLAGGLSSYNEQFF. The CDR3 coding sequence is TGTGCCACCAGTGATCCCCTAGCGGGAGGCCTGAGCTCCTACAATGAGCAGTTCTTC.

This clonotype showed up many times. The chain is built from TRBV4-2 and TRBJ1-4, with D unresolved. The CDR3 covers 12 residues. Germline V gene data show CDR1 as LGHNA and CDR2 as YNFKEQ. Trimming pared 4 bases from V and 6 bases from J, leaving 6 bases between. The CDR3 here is CASSPDDEKLFF. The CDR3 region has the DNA TGTGCCAGCAGCCCGGATGATGAAAAACTGTTTTTT.

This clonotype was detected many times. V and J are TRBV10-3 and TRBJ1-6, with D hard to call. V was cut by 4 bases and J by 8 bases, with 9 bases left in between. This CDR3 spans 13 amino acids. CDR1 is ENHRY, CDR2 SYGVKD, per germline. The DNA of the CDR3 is TGTGCCATCAGTGTGGAAGGCGATTCACCCCTCCACTTT. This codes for CAISVEGDSPLHF.

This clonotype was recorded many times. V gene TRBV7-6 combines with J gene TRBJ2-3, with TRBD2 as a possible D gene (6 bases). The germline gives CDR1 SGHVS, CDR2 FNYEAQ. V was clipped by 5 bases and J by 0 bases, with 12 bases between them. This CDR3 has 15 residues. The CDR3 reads CASSLMAGSTDTQYF. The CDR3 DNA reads TGTGCCAGCAGCCTGATGGCGGGGAGCACAGATACGCAGTATTTT.

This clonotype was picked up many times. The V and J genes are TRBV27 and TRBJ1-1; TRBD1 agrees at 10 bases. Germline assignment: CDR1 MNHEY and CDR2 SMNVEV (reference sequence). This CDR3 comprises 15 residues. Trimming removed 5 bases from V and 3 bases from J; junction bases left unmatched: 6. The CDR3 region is CASSTRDRGYTEAFF. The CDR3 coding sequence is TGTGCCAGCAGTACGAGGGACAGGGGTTACACTGAAGCTTTCTTT.

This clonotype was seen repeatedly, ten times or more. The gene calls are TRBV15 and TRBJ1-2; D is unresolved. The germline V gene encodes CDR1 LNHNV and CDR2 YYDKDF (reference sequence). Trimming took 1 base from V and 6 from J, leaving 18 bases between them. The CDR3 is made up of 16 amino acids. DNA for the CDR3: TGTGCCACCAGCAGAGGCTCTATATCCCGGGAGCATGGCTACACCTTC. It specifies CATSRGSISREHGYTF.

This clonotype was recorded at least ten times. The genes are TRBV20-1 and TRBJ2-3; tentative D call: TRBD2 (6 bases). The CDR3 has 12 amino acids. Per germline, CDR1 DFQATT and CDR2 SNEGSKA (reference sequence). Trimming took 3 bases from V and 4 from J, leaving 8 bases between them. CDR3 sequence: CSARAGPDTQYF. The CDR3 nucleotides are TGCAGTGCTAGGGCGGGGCCAGATACGCAGTATTTT.

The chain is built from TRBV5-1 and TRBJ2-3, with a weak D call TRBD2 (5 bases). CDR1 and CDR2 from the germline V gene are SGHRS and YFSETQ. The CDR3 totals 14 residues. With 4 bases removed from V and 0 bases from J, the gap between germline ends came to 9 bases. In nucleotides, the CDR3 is TGCGCCAGCAGCCCGTGGACTAGCACAGATACGCAGTATTTT. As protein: CASSPWTSTDTQYF.

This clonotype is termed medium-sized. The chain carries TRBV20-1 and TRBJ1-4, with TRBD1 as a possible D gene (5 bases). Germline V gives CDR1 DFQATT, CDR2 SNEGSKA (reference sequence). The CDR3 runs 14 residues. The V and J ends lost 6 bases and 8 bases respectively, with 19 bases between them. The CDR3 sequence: CSANPGGVTEKLFF. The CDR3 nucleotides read TGCAGTGCCAACCCGGGGGGAGTTACCGAAAAACTGTTTTTT.

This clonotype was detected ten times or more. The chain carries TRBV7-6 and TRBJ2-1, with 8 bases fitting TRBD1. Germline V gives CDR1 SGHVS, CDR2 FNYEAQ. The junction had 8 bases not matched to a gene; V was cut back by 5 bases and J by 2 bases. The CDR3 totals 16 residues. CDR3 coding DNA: TGTGCCAGCAGCCCCAGGGGGCGACGAACCTACAATGAGCAGTTCTTC. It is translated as CASSPRGRRTYNEQFF.

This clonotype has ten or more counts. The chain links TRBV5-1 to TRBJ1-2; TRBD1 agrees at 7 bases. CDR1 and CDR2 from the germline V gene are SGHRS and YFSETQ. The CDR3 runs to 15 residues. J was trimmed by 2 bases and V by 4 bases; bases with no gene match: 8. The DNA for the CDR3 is TGCGCCAGCAGCGGAACCGGGACAGAGAACTATGGCTACACCTTC. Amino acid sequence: CASSGTGTENYGYTF.

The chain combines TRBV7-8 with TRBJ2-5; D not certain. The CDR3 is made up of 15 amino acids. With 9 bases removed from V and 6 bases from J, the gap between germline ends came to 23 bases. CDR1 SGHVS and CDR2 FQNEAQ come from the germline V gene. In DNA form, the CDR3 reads TGTGCCAGGAGCCCTGCGCTCCGGGCGCGAAAGACCCAGTACTTC. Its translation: CARSPALRARKTQYF.

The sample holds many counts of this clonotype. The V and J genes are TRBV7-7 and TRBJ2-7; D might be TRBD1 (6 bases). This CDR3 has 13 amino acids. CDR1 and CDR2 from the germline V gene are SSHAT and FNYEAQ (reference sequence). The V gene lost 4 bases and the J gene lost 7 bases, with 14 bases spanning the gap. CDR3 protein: CASSSNRVGEQYF. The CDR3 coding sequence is TGTGCCAGCAGCTCCAACAGGGTGGGGGAGCAGTACTTC.

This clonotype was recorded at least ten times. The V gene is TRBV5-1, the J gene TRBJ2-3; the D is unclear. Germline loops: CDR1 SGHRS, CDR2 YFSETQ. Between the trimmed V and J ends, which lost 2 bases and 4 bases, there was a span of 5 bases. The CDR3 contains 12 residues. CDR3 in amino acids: CASSFGPDTQYF. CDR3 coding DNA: TGCGCCAGCAGCTTTGGGCCAGATACGCAGTATTTT.